Listed below are T cell receptor beta chains from one sample, sequenced in a study of blood T cell repertoires in COVID-19. Only in-frame clones appear in the TCRdb table, and some are missing; sequencing was by immunoSEQ multiplex PCR. The sample consists of 140,000 to 150,000 clones, 84% of them appearing once. Sequencing was carried out using peripheral blood. The origin of the receptors is a human donor in a cohort sampled during active COVID-19. CDR3s include the opening cysteine and the closing phenylalanine or tryptophan. The D gene is left open where the match is weak. Size is omitted from some rows. Given values are once, few, many or a class for expanded clones.

v_gene	abundance	j_gene	d_gene	CDR3nt	CDR3aa
TRBV7-6	once	TRBJ1-1	TRBD1	TGTGCCAGCAGCCGGACAGGAGGGAACACTGAAGCTTTCTTT	CASSRTGGNTEAFF
TRBV7-9	once	TRBJ1-1	TRBD1	TGTGCCAGCAGCTTGCACGGGACAGGGGGCTCTGAAGCTTTCTTT	CASSLHGTGGSEAFF
TRBV4-3	.	TRBJ2-1	TRBD2	TGCGCCAGCAGCCAAGATGCCCGGACTAGTGGTATAAATGAGCAGTTCTTC	CASSQDARTSGINEQFF
TRBV6-5	few	TRBJ1-1	.	TGTGCCAGCAGTTACGGCAGGGATGGTGAAGCTTTCTTT	CASSYGRDGEAFF
TRBV18	few	TRBJ1-1	.	TGTGCCAGCCAAGAGAGGGTGAACACTGAAGCTTTCTTT	CASQERVNTEAFF
TRBV24-1	.	TRBJ2-3	.	TGTGCCACCAGTGATTTAATCGCAGGCTTGATGGCCAGGGGCCCCACAGATACGCAGTATTTT	CATSDLIAGLMARGPTDTQYF
TRBV18	.	TRBJ2-5	TRBD2	TGTGCCAGCTCACCACCGGGACTAGCAGAGACCCAGTACTTC	CASSPPGLAETQYF
TRBV5-4	.	TRBJ2-1	TRBD2	TGTGCCAGCAGCTTGGTCAGAGCGACTAGCGGGGTCAATGAGCAGTTCTTC	CASSLVRATSGVNEQFF
TRBV5-1	few	TRBJ1-3	TRBD1	TGCGCCAGCAGCCTCGCAGGGGGAGCAGGCTCTGGAAACACCATATATTTT	CASSLAGGAGSGNTIYF
TRBV11-3	.	TRBJ1-2	TRBD1	TGTGCCAGCAGCTTTGACCGGGACAGGAACTATGGCTACACCTTC	CASSFDRDRNYGYTF
TRBV6-6	once	TRBJ1-5	.	TGTGCCAGCAGCCAAAGCCGGGGGCAGCCCCAGCATTTT	CASSQSRGQPQHF
TRBV2	.	TRBJ2-5	TRBD1	TGTGCCAGCACGTCGTCAGGGGGCGCGAGGGTCCGGGAGACCCAGTACTTC	CASTSSGGARVRETQYF
TRBV19	.	TRBJ2-2	.	TGTGCCAGTAGTATAGACCCCTCCCGAAGGGGGTCCACCGGGGAGCTGTTTTTT	CASSIDPSRRGSTGELFF
TRBV5-4	once	TRBJ1-1	.	TGTGCCAGCAGCAGCAAAACAGGGTCCACTGAAGCTTTCTTT	CASSSKTGSTEAFF
TRBV19	.	TRBJ1-2	.	TGTGCCAGTAGTATAGACGTAAAACAGGGAAGAGGCTACACCTTC	CASSIDVKQGRGYTF
TRBV29-1	.	TRBJ2-1	TRBD2	TGCAGCGGGAGACTAGCGGGAGAATGGAATGAGCAGTTCTTC	CSGRLAGEWNEQFF
TRBV5-1	.	TRBJ1-1	TRBD1	TGCGCCAGCAGCAGCTCGACAGGGAACGCTGAAGCTTTCTTT	CASSSSTGNAEAFF